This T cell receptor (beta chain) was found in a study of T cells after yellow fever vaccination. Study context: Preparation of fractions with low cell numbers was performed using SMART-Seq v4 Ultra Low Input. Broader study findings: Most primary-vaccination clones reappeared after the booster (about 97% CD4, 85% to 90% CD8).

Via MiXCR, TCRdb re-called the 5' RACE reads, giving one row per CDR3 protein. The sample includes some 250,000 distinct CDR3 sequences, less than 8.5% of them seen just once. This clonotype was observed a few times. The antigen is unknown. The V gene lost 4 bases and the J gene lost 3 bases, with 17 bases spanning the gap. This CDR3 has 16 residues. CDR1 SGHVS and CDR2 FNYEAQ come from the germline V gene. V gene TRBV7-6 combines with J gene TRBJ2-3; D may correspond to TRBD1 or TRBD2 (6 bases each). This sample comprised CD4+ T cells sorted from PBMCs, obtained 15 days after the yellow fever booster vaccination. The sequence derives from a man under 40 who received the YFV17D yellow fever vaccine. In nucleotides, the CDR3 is TGTGCCAGCAGCTCCGGGACCCAGGGGAGGACAGATACGCAGTATTTT. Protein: CASSSGTQGRTDTQYF.